This T cell receptor (beta chain) derives from a study of T cells expressing NK-cell markers. Overall study: With respect to HCMV, seven of the eight sequenced donors were seropositive, and one was seronegative.

CDR1 and CDR2 from the germline V gene are KGHSH and LQKENI. CDR3 length: 15 amino acids. Study-wide points: For a handful of donors, these clonotypes were likewise the leading ones in the CD3+CD56-NKG2C+ fraction. Expanded NKG2C+ T cell clones were not confirmed as HCMV-specific.

Comments on this clonotype: The antigen is not known.

TCRdb reprocessed the 5' RACE reads, with one entry per CDR3 protein and no DNA. This specimen shows 350,000 to 450,000 distinct CDR3 sequences; the ten leading clones hold about 5.2%. The TCR comes from a man aged 18-70 years in good health. Sequencing was performed on blood T cells: a sorted CD56 or NKG2C T cell subset, CD4+ or CD8+ T cells, or bulk PBMC T cells (not recorded which). V usage is TRBV18 and J usage is TRBJ1-2. The CDR3 spells CASSPRTLEGYGYTF.